This record looks at one TCR beta chain sequence and its context. The target antigen is unknown. The sample comes from a study of OX40 agonist ivuxolimab in advanced cancers. The wider study: Among those treated, three patients had partial responses, one with hepatocellular carcinoma and two with cutaneous melanoma.

Deletions cut 4 bases from V and 8 bases from J, with 17 bases between. The CDR3 covers 15 residues. Germline V gene lookup returns CDR1 MNHEY and CDR2 SMNVEV (reference sequence). Findings and caveats of the study: Averaging showed that CD8+ T cells had more expanded clones than CD4+ did. Among the lowest levels of clonal expansion were found in partial responders at 0.1-3.0 mg/kg.

Sequenced by immunoSEQ multiplex PCR; TCRdb stores in-frame clones only, minus some. Among about 78,000 clones, almost 95% were seen once, and the ten largest hold about 2.8%. The V and J genes are TRBV27 and TRBJ2-2; D may be TRBD2 (6 bases). The sample was CD4+ or CD8+ T cells sorted from blood, taken in a trial of the OX40 agonist ivuxolimab. The receptor was isolated from an adult with an advanced solid tumor such as melanoma, head and neck, liver or kidney cancer. In DNA, the CDR3 is TGTGCCAGCAGTTATAGGGCGGGATGGACGGGGGAGCTGTTTTTT. The encoded protein is CASSYRAGWTGELFF.